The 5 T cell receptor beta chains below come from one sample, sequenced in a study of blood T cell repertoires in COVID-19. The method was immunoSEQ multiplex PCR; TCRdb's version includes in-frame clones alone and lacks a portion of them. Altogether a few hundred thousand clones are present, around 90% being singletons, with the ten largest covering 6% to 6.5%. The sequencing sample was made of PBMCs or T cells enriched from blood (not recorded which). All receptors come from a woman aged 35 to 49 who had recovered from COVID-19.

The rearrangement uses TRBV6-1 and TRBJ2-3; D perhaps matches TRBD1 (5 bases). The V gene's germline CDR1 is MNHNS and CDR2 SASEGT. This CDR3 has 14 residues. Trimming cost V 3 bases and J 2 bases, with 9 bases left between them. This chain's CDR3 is CASSEGLATDTQYF. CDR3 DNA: TGTGCCAGCAGTGAGGGGCTGGCCACAGATACGCAGTATTTT.

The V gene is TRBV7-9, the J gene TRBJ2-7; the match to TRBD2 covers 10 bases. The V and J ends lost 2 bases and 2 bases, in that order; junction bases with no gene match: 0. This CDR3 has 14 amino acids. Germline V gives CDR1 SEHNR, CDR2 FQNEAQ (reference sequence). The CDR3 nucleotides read TGTGCCAGCAGCTTACTAGCGGGGGCCTACGAGCAGTACTTC. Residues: CASSLLAGAYEQYF. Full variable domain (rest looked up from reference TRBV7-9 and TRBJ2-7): DTGVSQNPRHKITKRGQNVTFRCDPISEHNRLYWYRQTLGQGPEFLTYFQNEAQLEKSRLLSDRFSAERPKGSFSTLEIQRTEQGDSAMYLCASSLLAGAYEQYFGPGTRLTVT.

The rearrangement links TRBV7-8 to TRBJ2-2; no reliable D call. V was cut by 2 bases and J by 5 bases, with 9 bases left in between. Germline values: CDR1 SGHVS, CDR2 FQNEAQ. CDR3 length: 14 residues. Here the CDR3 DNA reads TGTGCCAGCAGCTTACTCAGGATGACCGGGGAGCTGTTTTTT. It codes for CASSLLRMTGELFF.

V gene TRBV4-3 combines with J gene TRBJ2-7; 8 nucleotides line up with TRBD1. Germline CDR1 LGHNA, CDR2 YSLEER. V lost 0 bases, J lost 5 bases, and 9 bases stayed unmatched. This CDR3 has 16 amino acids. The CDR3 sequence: CASSQDVGQGANEQYF. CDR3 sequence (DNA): TGCGCCAGCAGCCAAGATGTCGGGCAGGGGGCTAACGAGCAGTACTTC.

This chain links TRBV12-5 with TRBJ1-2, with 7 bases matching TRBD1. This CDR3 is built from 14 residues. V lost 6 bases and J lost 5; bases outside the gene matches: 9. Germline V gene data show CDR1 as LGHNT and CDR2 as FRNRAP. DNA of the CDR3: TGTGCTAGTGGCCGCACAGGGGCAGAATATGGCTACACCTTC. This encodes CASGRTGAEYGYTF. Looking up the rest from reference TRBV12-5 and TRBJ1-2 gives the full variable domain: DARVTQTPRHKVTEMGQEVTMRCQPILGHNTVFWYRQTMMQGLELLAYFRNRAPLDDSGMPKDRFSAEMPDATLATLKIQPSEPRDSAVYFCASGRTGAEYGYTFGSGTRLTVV.